A selection of T cell receptor beta chains follows, all from one sample in a study of blood T cell repertoires in COVID-19. Sequenced by immunoSEQ multiplex PCR; TCRdb stores in-frame clones only, minus some. The table shows around 300,000 clones, with 75% to 90% occurring only once. Sequencing input: peripheral blood. Receptors originate from a woman under 40 with COVID-19, enrolled during active disease. The CDR3 runs from the conserved cysteine through the conserved F or W. A D gene is named only where the DNA matches it firmly. Where a row states a size, it is once, few, many or the class of an expanded clone; other rows omit it.

d_gene,abundance,v_gene,j_gene,CDR3aa,CDR3nt
NA,NA,TRBV27,TRBJ2-1,CASSLGQYNEQFF,TGTGCCAGCAGTCTCGGACAGTACAATGAGCAGTTCTTC
TRBD1,NA,TRBV6-4,TRBJ1-1,CASRMTGENTEAFF,TGTGCCAGCAGAATGACAGGGGAGAACACTGAAGCTTTCTTT
TRBD1,NA,TRBV20-1,TRBJ1-1,CSASEGGSGTEAFF,TGCAGTGCTAGTGAAGGGGGCTCGGGCACTGAAGCTTTCTTT
NA,few,TRBV7-8,TRBJ1-1,CASSAWDRISQEGAFF,TGTGCCAGCAGCGCTTGGGATCGGATTTCCCAAGAGGGAGCTTTCTTT
NA,NA,TRBV19,TRBJ1-5,CASSIETLGNQPQHF,TGTGCCAGTAGTATAGAGACCCTAGGCAATCAGCCCCAGCATTTT
TRBD2,NA,TRBV30,TRBJ2-5,CAWSHGLAGVLQETQYF,TGTGCCTGGAGCCATGGACTAGCGGGAGTCTTGCAAGAGACCCAGTACTTC
TRBD1,NA,TRBV27,TRBJ2-7,CASSPSGQGAYEQYF,TGTGCCAGCAGTCCCTCCGGACAGGGGGCGTACGAGCAGTACTTC
TRBD2,few,TRBV4-2,TRBJ2-1,CASSQASGIYNEQFF,TGTGCCAGCAGCCAAGCTAGCGGGATCTACAATGAGCAGTTCTTC
TRBD1,NA,TRBV19,TRBJ2-2,CASSIDHTGGTGELFF,TGTGCCAGTAGTATAGATCACACAGGGGGCACCGGGGAGCTGTTTTTT
TRBD2,NA,TRBV9,TRBJ2-5,CASSVGLAGGPGETQYF,TGTGCCAGCAGCGTAGGTCTAGCGGGAGGGCCGGGTGAGACCCAGTACTTC
NA,NA,TRBV11-2,TRBJ1-2,CASSPGEGYGYTF,TGTGCCAGCAGCCCGGGGGAAGGGTATGGCTACACCTTC
TRBD1,NA,TRBV10-3,TRBJ2-1,CAISTGQPSYNEQFF,TGTGCCATCAGCACGGGACAGCCCAGCTACAATGAGCAGTTCTTC
NA,NA,TRBV19,TRBJ1-1,CASSRGGGTEAFF,TGTGCCAGTAGTCGTGGGGGGGGCACTGAAGCTTTCTTT
NA,once,TRBV28,TRBJ1-2,CASSNYPGTPNYRGYTF,TGTGCCAGCAGTAACTATCCCGGGACACCTAACTATCGGGGCTACACCTTC
NA,NA,TRBV19,TRBJ1-5,CASSFRPPGQYDSNQPQHF,TGTGCCAGTAGTTTCCGTCCCCCCGGACAGTATGATAGCAATCAGCCCCAGCATTTT
NA,few,TRBV2,TRBJ1-1,CASREGLMNTEAFF,TGTGCCAGCAGAGAGGGACTGATGAACACTGAAGCTTTCTTT
TRBD2,NA,TRBV29-1,TRBJ2-1,CSVEDSGSSDEQFF,TGCAGCGTTGAAGATAGCGGGAGTTCCGATGAGCAGTTCTTC
NA,NA,TRBV30,TRBJ1-2,CAWSVGSGKGGYTF,TGTGCCTGGAGTGTAGGTTCGGGGAAGGGTGGCTACACCTTC
NA,NA,TRBV19,TRBJ1-1,CASSTLTSGDEAFF,TGTGCCAGTAGTACCCTCACCTCGGGGGATGAAGCTTTCTTT
TRBD1,NA,TRBV5-6,TRBJ1-2,CASSAGTETYGYTF,TGTGCCAGCAGCGCCGGGACAGAGACCTATGGCTACACCTTC
TRBD1,few,TRBV7-9,TRBJ1-2,CASSSDRSGYTF,TGTGCCAGCAGCTCGGACAGGAGTGGCTACACCTTC
TRBD2,NA,TRBV29-1,TRBJ2-7,CSVAETSGSYEQYF,TGCAGCGTAGCTGAGACTAGCGGCTCCTACGAGCAGTACTTC
NA,NA,TRBV7-8,TRBJ1-1,CASSLGGVNTEAFF,TGTGCCAGCAGCTTAGGGGGGGTAAACACTGAAGCTTTCTTT
NA,NA,TRBV5-6,TRBJ1-2,CASSLFSLNYGYTF,TGTGCCAGCAGCTTATTTAGCCTTAACTATGGCTACACCTTC
NA,NA,TRBV28,TRBJ2-3,CASSFLQGTDTQYF,TGTGCCAGCAGTTTTTTACAGGGCACAGATACGCAGTATTTT
TRBD2,NA,TRBV7-2,TRBJ2-5,CASSSLLAGNQETQYF,TGTGCCAGCAGCTCGCTACTAGCGGGAAACCAAGAGACCCAGTACTTC
NA,NA,TRBV5-4,TRBJ1-2,CASSSPTSNYGYTF,TGTGCCAGCAGCTCTCCGACTTCTAACTATGGCTACACCTTC
NA,once,TRBV6-6,TRBJ2-2,CASIGGMNTGELFF,TGTGCCAGCATCGGCGGGATGAACACCGGGGAGCTGTTTTTT
NA,NA,TRBV21-1,TRBJ1-3,CASSNENRVTAGNTIYF,TGTGCCAGCAGCAATGAAAACAGGGTTACGGCTGGAAACACCATATATTTT
TRBD2,NA,TRBV14,TRBJ2-1,CASSKSGLGYNEQFF,TGTGCCAGCAGTAAATCGGGACTAGGGTACAATGAGCAGTTCTTC
NA,NA,TRBV5-8,TRBJ2-1,CASSLTAYNEQFF,TGTGCCAGCAGCTTGACAGCCTACAATGAGCAGTTCTTC
NA,NA,TRBV4-1,TRBJ2-1,CASSQVRGNEQFF,TGCGCCAGCAGCCAAGTACGGGGGAATGAGCAGTTCTTC
NA,few,TRBV5-8,TRBJ1-6,CASSPWTSYNSPLHF,TGTGCCAGCAGCCCCTGGACAAGTTATAATTCACCCCTCCACTTT
TRBD1,NA,TRBV27,TRBJ1-5,CASSLSPGGNQPQHF,TGTGCCAGCAGTTTAAGCCCAGGGGGAAATCAGCCCCAGCATTTT
TRBD1,NA,TRBV4-2,TRBJ1-2,CASSHLGGQAFF,TGTGCCAGCAGCCACCTAGGGGGACAGGCCTTCTTC
NA,NA,TRBV10-3,TRBJ1-5,CAISEPGRGPNQPQHF,TGTGCCATCAGTGAGCCCGGGCGGGGACCTAATCAGCCCCAGCATTTT
NA,once,TRBV19,TRBJ1-1,CASSTPPYGSTEAFF,TGTGCCAGTAGTACCCCGCCCTACGGGTCCACTGAAGCTTTCTTT
NA,NA,TRBV3-1/TRBV3-2,TRBJ2-5,CASSQGSRGMGETQYF,TGTGCCAGCAGCCAAGGGTCTCGGGGAATGGGAGAGACCCAGTACTTC
TRBD2,once,TRBV24-1,TRBJ2-2,CATRGTSGTGELFF,TGTGCCACCAGAGGGACTAGCGGCACCGGGGAGCTGTTTTTT
TRBD2,NA,TRBV3-1/TRBV3-2,TRBJ2-7,CASSREGLASYEQYF,TGTGCCAGCAGCCGCGAGGGACTAGCGTCCTACGAGCAGTACTTC
TRBD2,NA,TRBV5-4,TRBJ2-7,CASSLGLANEQYF,TGTGCCAGCAGCTTGGGACTAGCAAACGAGCAGTACTTC
TRBD1,NA,TRBV3-1/TRBV3-2,TRBJ1-2,CASRKQGDFPYGYTF,TGTGCCAGCAGAAAACAGGGGGATTTTCCCTATGGCTACACCTTC
TRBD1,NA,TRBV7-2,TRBJ1-1,CASSLAGGDSEAFF,TGTGCCAGCAGCTTAGCAGGGGGCGATTCTGAAGCTTTCTTT
NA,NA,TRBV6-5,TRBJ2-3,CAIARKATDTQYF,TGTGCCATAGCTAGGAAGGCAACGGATACGCAGTATTTT
NA,NA,TRBV6-5,TRBJ1-5,CASLTTGNSNQPQHF,TGTGCCAGCTTAACGACAGGTAATAGCAATCAGCCCCAGCATTTT
TRBD2,NA,TRBV7-9,TRBJ2-1,CASSLSTSGGYNEQFF,TGTGCCAGCAGCTTATCTACTAGCGGGGGATACAATGAGCAGTTCTTC
TRBD1,NA,TRBV28,TRBJ1-1,CASSFPQGAGEAFF,TGTGCCAGCAGTTTCCCACAGGGGGCAGGTGAAGCTTTCTTT
TRBD1,NA,TRBV19,TRBJ1-4,CASRDRDGGGEKLFF,TGTGCCAGTCGGGACAGGGATGGGGGAGGTGAAAAACTGTTTTTT
TRBD1,NA,TRBV11-2,TRBJ2-7,CASSPVGRTGVYEQYF,TGTGCCAGCAGCCCCGTGGGTCGGACAGGGGTTTACGAGCAGTACTTC
NA,NA,TRBV11-1,TRBJ2-1,CASSLAGAALVSYNEQFF,TGTGCCAGCAGCTTAGCCGGAGCTGCCCTAGTCTCCTACAATGAGCAGTTCTTC
NA,NA,TRBV7-9,TRBJ2-3,CASSLVGAPDTQYF,TGTGCCAGCAGCTTAGTAGGGGCTCCGGATACGCAGTATTTT
NA,NA,TRBV9,TRBJ2-7,CASSVGVQDYEQYF,TGTGCCAGCAGCGTAGGGGTACAGGACTACGAGCAGTACTTC
TRBD2,NA,TRBV7-8,TRBJ2-4,CASSLGLSSGEGNIQYF,TGTGCCAGCAGCTTAGGACTATCTAGCGGGGAGGGAAACATTCAGTACTTC
NA,NA,TRBV12-3/TRBV12-4,TRBJ1-3,CASRPGAGNTIYF,TGTGCCAGCAGGCCGGGGGCTGGAAACACCATATATTTT
TRBD1,NA,TRBV6-2/TRBV6-3,TRBJ1-1,CASSYTGQGGTEAFF,TGTGCCAGCAGTTACACGGGACAGGGTGGCACTGAAGCTTTCTTT
TRBD2,NA,TRBV5-1,TRBJ2-3,CASSLAGGPGDTQYF,TGCGCCAGCAGCTTGGCGGGAGGGCCGGGAGATACGCAGTATTTT
TRBD2,NA,TRBV29-1,TRBJ2-1,CSVENPSGRQSEQFF,TGCAGCGTTGAAAACCCTAGCGGGAGACAGTCTGAGCAGTTCTTC
NA,NA,TRBV25-1,TRBJ1-1,CASRDQVAEAFF,TGTGCCAGCAGAGATCAGGTCGCTGAAGCTTTCTTT
TRBD2,NA,TRBV11-2,TRBJ2-7,CASSLVLPSGSSVQYF,TGTGCCAGCAGCTTAGTCTTGCCTAGCGGGAGTTCTGTGCAGTACTTC
TRBD2,NA,TRBV9,TRBJ2-2,CASSVLAEVTGELFF,TGTGCCAGCAGCGTACTAGCGGAGGTCACCGGGGAGCTGTTTTTT